Presented here are 23 T cell receptor beta chains from one specimen sequenced in a study of technical replicates of blood from several donors. Sequencing was performed with immunoSEQ multiplex PCR; in TCRdb, only in-frame clones are kept and a portion is missing. Of roughly 79,000 clones listed, roughly 91% are singletons. The specimen sequenced was T cells isolated from PBMCs. These receptor sequences come from a human donor in good health. Some clones in this sample may be carry-over from other donors' samples.

The chain combines TRBV6-1 with TRBJ1-2; the D gene is possibly TRBD1 (5 bases). Between the trimmed V and J ends, which lost 4 bases and 3 bases, there was a span of 9 bases. Germline V gives CDR1 MNHNS, CDR2 SASEGT. This CDR3 has 13 amino acids. CDR3 protein: CASSVQGDYGYTF. The CDR3 coding sequence is TGTGCCAGCAGTGTCCAGGGTGACTATGGCTACACCTTC.

CDR3 in DNA: TGCGCCAGCAGCTTGGGATTAGGACAGGGGAACACTGAAGCTTTCTTT. Translation gives CASSLGLGQGNTEAFF. This chain joins TRBV5-1 and TRBJ1-1, with TRBD1 matching over 8 bases. The CDR3 consists of 16 residues. J gave up 1 base and V 0 bases, and 5 bases lay outside the gene matches. CDR1 SGHRS and CDR2 YFSETQ come from the germline V gene.

The CDR3, as DNA: TGTGCCAGCAGTTTACAGGGGGCTGGAAACACCATATATTTT. Protein: CASSLQGAGNTIYF. V is TRBV27 and J is TRBJ1-3, with 7 nucleotides matching TRBD1. Germline CDR1 MNHEY, CDR2 SMNVEV (reference sequence). This CDR3 spans 14 amino acids. V lost 2 bases to trimming and J lost 2 bases; unmatched junction nucleotides: 0.

The gene calls are TRBV20-1 and TRBJ2-1; a weak D match, TRBD1 (6 bases). CDR1 and CDR2 (germline): DFQATT, SNEGSKA (reference sequence). CDR3 length equals 10 residues. The CDR3 is CSPRGNEQFF. The CDR3, as DNA: TGCAGCCCGAGGGGGAATGAGCAGTTCTTC.

The rearrangement uses TRBV28 and TRBJ2-3; 13 bases match TRBD2. There are 14 residues in the CDR3. With V trimmed by 8 bases and J by 7 bases, 6 bases remained unmatched. Per the germline V gene, CDR1 is MDHEN and CDR2 is SYDVKM. In DNA form, the CDR3 reads TGTGCCAGCGGAACTAGCGGGAGGGCGAATACGCAGTATTTT. Its protein is CASGTSGRANTQYF.

The gene calls are TRBV10-2 and TRBJ1-5, with D uncertain. The CDR3 contains 14 residues. Germline CDR1 is WSHSY and CDR2 is SAAADI. V lost 6 bases to trimming and J lost 0 bases, with 9 bases between them. The CDR3 DNA reads as TGCGCCAGCAGCCCTACAGCTAGCAATCAGCCCCAGCATTTT. It encodes CASSPTASNQPQHF.

The V call is TRBV5-6, the J call TRBJ1-4; D is perhaps TRBD1 (6 bases). Germline loops: CDR1 SGHDT, CDR2 YYEEEE. V lost 4 bases and J lost 8, with 21 bases in between. CDR3 length: 16 residues. CDR3 nucleotides: TGTGCCAGCAGCGGTAGTTTTGGGGGCTTTTACGAAAAACTGTTTTTT. Its protein product is CASSGSFGGFYEKLFF.

CDR3 bases: TGTGCCAGCAGCCAAGTGGGCCCCGACAGGGGGGGGGATGAAAAACTGTTTTTT. Protein product: CASSQVGPDRGGDEKLFF. The chain combines TRBV4-2 with TRBJ1-4; 9 bases fit TRBD1. V gave up 1 base and J gave up 6 bases; unmatched junction bases: 12. Per germline, CDR1 LGHNA and CDR2 YNFKEQ. The CDR3 is made up of 18 amino acids.

The J gene is TRBJ1-1, the V gene TRBV9; D remains ambiguous. This CDR3 contains 16 residues. CDR1 SGDLS and CDR2 YYNGEE come from the germline V gene. V shed 2 bases and J shed 1 base, with 15 bases lying between them. The CDR3 nucleotides are TGTGCCAGCAGCGTGAGTACCCTAACAGAGAACACTGAAGCTTTCTTT. It is translated as CASSVSTLTENTEAFF.

This chain connects TRBV28 to TRBJ2-7; TRBD2 is a possible D gene (6 bases). V lost 7 bases, J lost 7 bases, and 14 bases lay in between. The CDR3 runs to 12 residues. Germline V gene sequence: CDR1 MDHEN, CDR2 SYDVKM. CDR3 sequence reads: CASTSGVREQYF. The CDR3 nucleotides are TGTGCCAGCACCTCGGGAGTACGAGAGCAGTACTTC.

The chain combines TRBV2 with TRBJ2-1; 10 bases map to TRBD1. The CDR3 is 14 residues long. V gave up 7 bases and J gave up 7 bases; unmatched junction bases: 7. The V gene's germline CDR1 is SNHLY and CDR2 FYNNEI. CDR3 coding DNA: TGTGCCAGCACCCTCGGGACAGGGGCGAATGAGCAGTTCTTC. Translated, it gives CASTLGTGANEQFF. Complete variable domain (other parts from reference TRBV2 and TRBJ2-1): EPEVTQTPSHQVTQMGQEVILRCVPISNHLYFYWYRQILGQKVEFLVSFYNNEISEKSEIFDDQFSVERPDGSNFTLKIRSTKLEDSAMYFCASTLGTGANEQFFGPGTRLTVL.

The chain couples TRBV27 to TRBJ1-1; TRBD1 matches 7 bases. The CDR3 extends over 12 amino acids. J gave up 11 bases and V 5 bases, and 8 bases lay outside the gene matches. CDR1 is MNHEY, CDR2 SMNVEV, per germline (reference sequence). The CDR3 DNA follows: TGTGCCAGCAGTCGACCAGGGGGTGGGGCTTTCTTT. As protein: CASSRPGGGAFF.

This clone occurred a few times. The V and J genes are TRBV29-1 and TRBJ2-4; D is ambiguous. Germline CDR1 reads SQVTM; CDR2 reads ANQGSEA. V dropped 6 bases and J dropped 5 bases, with 14 bases sitting between them. This CDR3 contains 13 residues. The CDR3 region is CSVLLLFQNIQYF. The CDR3 DNA is TGCAGCGTCCTACTCCTTTTCCAAAACATTCAGTACTTC.

This chain links TRBV27 with TRBJ2-7; D gene uncertain. V lost 2 bases and J lost 2, with 7 bases in between. Germline V gene data show CDR1 as MNHEY and CDR2 as SMNVEV (reference sequence). CDR3 length equals 13 residues. The CDR3 loop is CASSLGPTYEQYF. The CDR3, as DNA: TGTGCCAGCAGTTTAGGCCCGACCTACGAGCAGTACTTC.

The J gene is TRBJ2-1, the V gene TRBV7-8, with a possible D match to TRBD2 (6 bases). Trimming cost V 5 bases and J 0 bases, with 20 bases left between them. CDR1 is SGHVS and CDR2 is FQNEAQ in the germline V gene. This CDR3 has 18 residues. The CDR3 DNA is TGTGCCAGCAGCGGGTACTGGGACGGAGGGAGCTCCTACAATGAGCAGTTCTTC. Translating it yields CASSGYWDGGSSYNEQFF.

This rearrangement joins TRBV5-1 to TRBJ1-4; TRBD1 is a possible D gene (5 bases). This CDR3 is 14 amino acids long. V lost 4 bases to trimming and J lost 10 bases, with 17 bases between them. CDR1 and CDR2 from the germline V gene are SGHRS and YFSETQ. The CDR3 here is CASSLGHQSVKLFF. The CDR3 nucleotides read TGCGCCAGCAGCCTTGGACATCAATCGGTAAAACTGTTTTTT.

This chain uses TRBV10-3 with TRBJ2-2, with 9 bases lining up with TRBD2. This CDR3 region has 16 residues. The V and J ends lost 6 bases and 2 bases, in that order; junction bases with no gene match: 7. From germline, CDR1 is ENHRY and CDR2 SYGVKD. The CDR3 loop is CAIRRIAGANTGELFF. CDR3 coding DNA: TGTGCCATCAGACGAATAGCGGGGGCAAACACCGGGGAGCTGTTTTTT.

This sequence joins TRBV4-1 and TRBJ1-3; a possible D gene is TRBD1 (6 bases). Germline CDR1 is MGHRA and CDR2 is YSYEKL. V shed 3 bases and J shed 1 base, with 10 bases lying between them. The CDR3 contains 15 residues. Written as DNA, the CDR3 is TGCGCCAGCAGCCACCCACAGGGATCTGGAAACACCATATATTTT. Translation gives CASSHPQGSGNTIYF.

The genes are TRBV7-9 and TRBJ1-1; D call uncertain. From germline, CDR1 is SEHNR and CDR2 FQNEAQ (reference sequence). The ends were cut back, 3 bases at V and 3 bases at J, with 11 bases in the middle. The CDR3 runs 14 residues. The CDR3 coding sequence is TGTGCCAGCAGCTTTTCGGGAACTGACACTGAAGCTTTCTTT. Translating gives CASSFSGTDTEAFF.

The chain links TRBV9 to TRBJ2-1; TRBD2 matches at 10 bases. Losses at the gene ends were 4 bases for V and 8 bases for J; bases not matched to a gene: 6. There are 14 residues in the CDR3. Germline V gene sequence: CDR1 SGDLS, CDR2 YYNGEE. The CDR3 loop reads CASSPERGGYEQFF. For the CDR3, the DNA is TGTGCCAGCAGCCCTGAGCGGGGGGGCTATGAGCAGTTCTTC.

This clone was observed a handful of times. CDR3 region: CASTFPDRATEAFF. Written as DNA, the CDR3 is TGTGCCAGCACCTTTCCTGACAGGGCCACTGAAGCTTTCTTT. The chain uses TRBV28 and TRBJ1-1; TRBD1 matches 7 bases. The J segment lost 4 bases and the V segment lost 7 bases, leaving 9 bases of the junction unmatched. The CDR3 consists of 14 residues. Germline assignment: CDR1 MDHEN and CDR2 SYDVKM.

The chain employs TRBV7-6 and TRBJ2-1; D may be TRBD2 (6 bases). The V gene's germline CDR1 is SGHVS and CDR2 FNYEAQ. This CDR3 has 17 residues. Trimming left V 5 bases short and J 5 bases short, with 22 bases between. CDR3 sequence (DNA): TGTGCCAGCAGCCGCACCGGAACTAGCCCGAGGAACAATGAGCAGTTCTTC. This gives the protein CASSRTGTSPRNNEQFF. Variable domain in full (rest from reference TRBV7-6 and TRBJ2-1): GAGVSQSPRYKVTKRGQDVALRCDPISGHVSLYWYRQALGQGPEFLTYFNYEAQQDKSGLPNDRFSAERPEGSISTLTIQRTEQRDSAMYRCASSRTGTSPRNNEQFFGPGTRLTVL.

In its sample, this clone was seen once. This rearrangement joins TRBV6-1 to TRBJ2-5; no firm D call. The CDR3 runs to 15 residues. Looked up from germline, CDR1 is MNHNS and CDR2 is SASEGT. The V gene lost 3 bases and the J gene lost 2 bases, with 13 bases spanning the gap. The CDR3 bases are TGTGCCAGCAGTGATGGGTCGGCGGCTCAAGAGACCCAGTACTTC. Encoded protein: CASSDGSAAQETQYF.